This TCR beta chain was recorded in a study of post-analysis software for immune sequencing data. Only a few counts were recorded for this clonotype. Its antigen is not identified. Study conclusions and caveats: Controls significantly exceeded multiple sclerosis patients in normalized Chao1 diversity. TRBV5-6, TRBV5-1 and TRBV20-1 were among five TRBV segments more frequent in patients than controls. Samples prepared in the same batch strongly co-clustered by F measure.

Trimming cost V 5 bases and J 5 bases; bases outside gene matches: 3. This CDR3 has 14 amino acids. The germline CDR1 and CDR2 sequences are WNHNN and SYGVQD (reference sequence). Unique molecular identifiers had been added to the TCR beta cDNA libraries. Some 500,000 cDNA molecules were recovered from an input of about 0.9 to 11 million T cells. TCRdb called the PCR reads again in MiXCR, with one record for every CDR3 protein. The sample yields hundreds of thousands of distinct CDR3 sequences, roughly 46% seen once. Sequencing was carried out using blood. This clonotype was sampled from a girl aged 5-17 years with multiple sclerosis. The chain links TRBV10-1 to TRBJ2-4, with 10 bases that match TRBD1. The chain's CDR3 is CASSRGTGENIQYF. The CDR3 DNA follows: TGCGCCAGCAGTCGTGGGACAGGGGAAAACATTCAGTACTTC.